This TCR beta chain was observed in a study of identical twins. The study, taken as a whole, reports: Low generation probability was overrepresented in out-of-frame alpha sequences shared by twins. While abundant cord blood beta clonotypes carried fewer insertions, memory repertoires showed no such pattern.

The CDR3 totals 18 residues. V was pared by 1 base and J by 2 bases, with 18 bases between. Germline V gene data show CDR1 as MDHEN and CDR2 as SYDVKM. The authors used template switching to add a universal primer site and gave cDNA unique molecular identifiers. TCRdb reprocessed the 5' RACE reads with MiXCR, giving one entry per CDR3 protein. The repertoire has about 1.7 million distinct CDR3 sequences, more than 30% of them found once; the top ten carry approximately 0.29%. Everyone who donated was a healthy Caucasian. On this clonotype: Its antigen is unknown.

Sequencing was done on a sample of cord blood. This receptor was obtained from a newborn girl in good health. The chain recombines TRBV28 with TRBJ2-1; D could derive from TRBD1 or TRBD2 (5 bases each). CDR3 coding DNA: TGTGCCAGCAGTTTATTTTGGGTCCGGGACGTTCCCTACAATGAGCAGTTCTTC. Residues: CASSLFWVRDVPYNEQFF.